Sequencing of this T cell receptor beta chain was carried out in a study of T cell changes during pregnancy in multiple sclerosis. Clones were read by immunoSEQ multiplex PCR, and TCRdb kept only the in-frame ones, dropping some. The repertoire holds about 38,000 clones, with nearly 95% as singletons. With 4 bases clipped from V and 7 bases from J, the junction kept 10 bases outside the gene matches. In germline, CDR1 is SQVTM, CDR2 ANQGSEA. The CDR3 contains 14 residues. The J gene is TRBJ1-2, the V gene TRBV29-1; 9 nucleotides match TRBD1. Sample: CD4+ T cells from peripheral blood mononuclear cells, taken after pregnancy. The receptor was isolated from a female donor in good health, enrolled as a control in a pregnancy study. For the CDR3, the DNA is TGCAGCGTTGCTACGGACAGGGGAGGGTCTGGCTACACCTTC. Translated: CSVATDRGGSGYTF.